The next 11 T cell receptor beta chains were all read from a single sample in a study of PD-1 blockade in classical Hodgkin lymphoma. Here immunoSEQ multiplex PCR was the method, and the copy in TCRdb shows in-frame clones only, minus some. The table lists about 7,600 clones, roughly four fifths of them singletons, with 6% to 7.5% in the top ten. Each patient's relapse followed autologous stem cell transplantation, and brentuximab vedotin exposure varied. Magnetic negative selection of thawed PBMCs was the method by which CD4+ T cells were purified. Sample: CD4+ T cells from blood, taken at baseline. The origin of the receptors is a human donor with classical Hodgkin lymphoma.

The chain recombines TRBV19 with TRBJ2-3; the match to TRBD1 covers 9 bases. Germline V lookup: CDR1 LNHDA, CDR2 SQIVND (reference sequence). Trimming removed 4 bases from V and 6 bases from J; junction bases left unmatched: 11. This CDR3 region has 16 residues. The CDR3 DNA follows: TGTGCCAGTAGTAGTGCCTGGGACAGGGCGTTTGATACGCAGTATTTT. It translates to CASSSAWDRAFDTQYF.

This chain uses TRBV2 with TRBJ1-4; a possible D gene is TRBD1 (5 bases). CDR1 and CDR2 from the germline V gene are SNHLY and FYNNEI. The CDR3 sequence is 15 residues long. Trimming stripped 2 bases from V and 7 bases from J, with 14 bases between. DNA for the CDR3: TGTGCCAGCAGTGAATCGAGGGGAGAAATTGAAAAACTGTTTTTT. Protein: CASSESRGEIEKLFF.

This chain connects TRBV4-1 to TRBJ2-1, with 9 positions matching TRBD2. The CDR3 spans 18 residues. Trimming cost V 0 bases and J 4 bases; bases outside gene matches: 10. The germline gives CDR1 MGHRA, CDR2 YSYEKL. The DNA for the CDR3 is TGCGCCAGCAGCCAAGATCCCGGAGCGGGGGGCAAGTACAATGAGCAGTTCTTC. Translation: CASSQDPGAGGKYNEQFF.

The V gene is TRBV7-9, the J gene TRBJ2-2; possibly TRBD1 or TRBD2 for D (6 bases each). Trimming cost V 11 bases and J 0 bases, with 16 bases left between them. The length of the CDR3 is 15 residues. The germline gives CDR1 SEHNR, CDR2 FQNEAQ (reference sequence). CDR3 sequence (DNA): TGTGCCCCTACCGGGGGCCAGGCGAACACCGGGGAGCTGTTTTTT. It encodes CAPTGGQANTGELFF.

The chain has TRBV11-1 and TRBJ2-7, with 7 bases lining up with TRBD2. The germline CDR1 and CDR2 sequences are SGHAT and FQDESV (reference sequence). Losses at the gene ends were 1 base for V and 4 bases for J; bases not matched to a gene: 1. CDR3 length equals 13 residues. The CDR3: CASSLGEGYEQYF. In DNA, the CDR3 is TGTGCCAGCAGCTTAGGGGAGGGTTACGAGCAGTACTTC. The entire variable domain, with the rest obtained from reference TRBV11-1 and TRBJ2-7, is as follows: EAEVAQSPRYKITEKSQAVAFWCDPISGHATLYWYRQILGQGPELLVQFQDESVVDDSQLPKDRFSAERLKGVDSTLKIQPAELGDSAMYLCASSLGEGYEQYFGPGTRLTVT.

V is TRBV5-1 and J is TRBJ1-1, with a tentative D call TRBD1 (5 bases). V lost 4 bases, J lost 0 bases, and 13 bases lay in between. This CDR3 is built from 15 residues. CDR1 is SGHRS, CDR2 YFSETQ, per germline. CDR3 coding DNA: TGCGCCAGCAGCCCCCAGACAGCGGTGAACACTGAAGCTTTCTTT. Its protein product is CASSPQTAVNTEAFF.

The chain's CDR3 is CASSTHGGSNQPQHF. The DNA of the CDR3 is TGTGCCAGCAGTACCCACGGGGGTAGCAATCAGCCCCAGCATTTT. This sequence joins TRBV28 and TRBJ1-5; D may be TRBD1 (5 bases). V was shortened by 5 bases and J by 0 bases, with 11 bases between the two germline ends. The CDR3 contains 15 residues. Germline CDR1 and CDR2: MDHEN and SYDVKM. Full variable domain (outside the CDR3, taken from reference TRBV28 and TRBJ1-5): DVKVTQSSRYLVKRTGEKVFLECVQDMDHENMFWYRQDPGLGLRLIYFSYDVKMKEKGDIPEGYSVSREKKERFSLILESASTNQTSMYLCASSTHGGSNQPQHFGDGTRLSIL.

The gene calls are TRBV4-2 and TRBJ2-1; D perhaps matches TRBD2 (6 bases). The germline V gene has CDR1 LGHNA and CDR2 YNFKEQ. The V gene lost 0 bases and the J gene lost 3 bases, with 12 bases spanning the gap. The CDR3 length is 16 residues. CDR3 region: CASSQDLAGLYNEQFF. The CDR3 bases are TGTGCCAGCAGCCAAGATTTGGCGGGACTCTACAATGAGCAGTTCTTC.

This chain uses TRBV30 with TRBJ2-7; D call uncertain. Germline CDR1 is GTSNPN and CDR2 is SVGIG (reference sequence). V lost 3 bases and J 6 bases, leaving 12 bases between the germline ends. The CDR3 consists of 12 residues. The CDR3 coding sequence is TGTGCCTGGAGCACGAGGTTATCCGAGCAGTACTTC. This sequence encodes CAWSTRLSEQYF.

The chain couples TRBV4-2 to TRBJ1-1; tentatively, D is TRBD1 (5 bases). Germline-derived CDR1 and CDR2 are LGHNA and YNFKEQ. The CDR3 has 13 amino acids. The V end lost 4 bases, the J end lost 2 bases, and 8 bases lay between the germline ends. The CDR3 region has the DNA TGTGCCAGCAGCCTGACAGATAACACTGAAGCTTTCTTT. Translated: CASSLTDNTEAFF.

The CDR3 loop reads CASSLVAGGTQETQYF. The CDR3 DNA reads as TGCGCCAGCAGCTTGGTGGCGGGAGGTACACAAGAGACCCAGTACTTC. J is TRBJ2-5 and V is TRBV5-1; the match to TRBD2 covers 8 bases. The CDR3 covers 16 residues. CDR1 is SGHRS, CDR2 YFSETQ, per germline. The V and J ends lost 0 bases and 2 bases, in that order; junction bases with no gene match: 6. The complete variable domain, with remaining parts taken from reference TRBV5-1 and TRBJ2-5, reads KAGVTQTPRYLIKTRGQQVTLSCSPISGHRSVSWYQQTPGQGLQFLFEYFSETQRNKGNFPGRFSGRQFSNSRSEMNVSTLELGDSALYLCASSLVAGGTQETQYFGPGTRLLVL.